This T cell receptor beta chain is from a study of blood T cell repertoires in COVID-19. Study context: T cells, B-cell-depleted T cells, or PBMCs supplied cDNA or gDNA.

Unmatched junction bases numbered 10, after V lost 5 bases and J lost 1 base. The germline CDR1 and CDR2 sequences are SEHNR and FQNEAQ (reference sequence). The CDR3 extends over 17 amino acids. Only in-frame clones appear in the TCRdb table, and some are missing; sequencing was by immunoSEQ multiplex PCR. Among 14,000 to 15,000 clones listed, about 90% were seen once. This chain joins TRBV7-9 and TRBJ2-1, with 8 bases identical to TRBD2. The source is a human donor in a cohort sampled during active COVID-19. Sequencing input: peripheral blood. CDR3 sequence: CASSPYSGGISYNEQFF. The CDR3 region has the DNA TGTGCCAGCAGCCCCTACAGCGGGGGCATTTCCTACAATGAGCAGTTCTTC.